This T cell receptor (beta chain) was retrieved from a study of CXCR3-negative and CXCR3-positive naive CD8 T cells. Overall study findings and caveats: Whereas both naive subsets had comparably high diversity, memory CD8+ cells had much lower diversity. TRBV-TRBJ usage was alike in naive CXCR3-negative and CXCR3-positive cells but differed in memory cells. Against CXCR3-negative naive cells, CXCR3-positive naive cells showed more hydrophobic TRB CDR3s. Cryopreserved cells partially lost CXCR3 expression, and fresh PBMCs were used in most assays.

Each CD8+ T cell subset was sorted in triplicate, 300,000 or so cells each. About this clonotype: Its antigen is unknown.

From germline, CDR1 is MNHEY and CDR2 SMNVEV (reference sequence). The CDR3 extends over 17 amino acids. With UMI labels, 5' RACE was used to prepare the TRB cDNA libraries. From the 5' RACE reads, TCRdb lists one entry per CDR3 protein and no DNA. Its table lists tens of thousands of distinct CDR3 sequences. The sequenced sample consisted of naive CXCR3+ CD8+ T cells from blood. Subset given: CD45RO-CCR7+CD27+CD95- naive CD8+ T cells expressing CXCR3 (TNR3+). The rearrangement joins TRBV27 to TRBJ2-1; TCRdb returns TRBD1, unconfirmable since there is no DNA. The TCR sequence derives from a human donor in good health. Some clones in this sample may be carry-over from other donors' samples. CDR3 residues: CASSSRPTGNPYNEQFF.